Reported below is one T cell receptor (beta chain). The antigen it recognizes is unknown. No much larger clone exists at a distance of one base, and base qualities are not known. The data belong to a study of T cell responses to AZD1222 COVID-19 vaccine (dated by TCRdb to 2020 to 2022). Context from the whole study: A total of 233 trial participants underwent TCR sequencing, of whom 207 received two doses of AZD1222 and about 25 received two doses of the MenACWY control vaccine. Trial participants were enrolled by age into 18-55, 56-69 and 70-plus year subgroups, with 148, 28 and 57 TCR-sequenced participants respectively. Broad study findings and their caveats: Because no day 14 peak-response samples were available, the repertoires could be characterized only after the peak T cell response. In the small 56-69-year group, the increase in depth fell short of significance, most likely because of low power. After two AZD1222 doses, both the breadth and the depth of spike-specific TCRs were significantly higher than at day 0 and than in MenACWY recipients. Nearly half of unique spike-specific TCRs reportedly recognized epitopes outside regions mutated in the B.1.351 and B.1.1.7 variants. Conclusions about previously exposed vaccinees are limited because only 5 or 6 AZD1222 recipients were SARS-CoV-2 seropositive at baseline. The vaccine-associated CD4 TCRs covered the entire spike protein, and the dominant responses fell in regions 160-218 and 743-854. Participants were mostly white British, with more females than males. The authors suggested clonal diversity may have been underestimated.

What the time point label conveys for this sample: about 28 days (+/-7) after the second vaccine dose. AZD1222 recipients given second doses at about 4 weeks or at about 12 weeks were pooled, since spike-specific TCR depth and breadth were not found to differ between the two schedules. The vaccinee samples were drawn from two UK trials, COV001 and COV002, one of which was a single-blind randomized controlled phase 2/3 trial testing AZD1222 (ChAdOx1 nCoV-19) in healthy adults. For TCRbeta chain sequencing, PBMC samples from trial participants were taken at day 0 and at day 28 after the second dose. The CDR3 regions of human TCRbeta chains were analyzed by immunosequencing. In the original analysis: Repertoire TCRs were matched against a reference library of SARS-CoV-2-specific TCRs generated with the MIRA antigen-specificity platform. Breadth was defined as the fraction of unique TCRs that were SARS-CoV-2-associated, and depth was defined as the fraction of total T cells that were SARS-CoV-2-associated. Using the MIRA data, every spike-specific TCR was mapped to the spike region that the TCR reacted to and assigned to either a CD4 or a CD8 class. Log10-transformed breadth and depth values were compared by one-way ANOVA with Sidak's multiple comparisons tests. Not all clones reach the TCRdb copy of this immuneACCESS table, which keeps in-frame sequences only. Checked studies attribute under half of the gap to unresolved V genes and leave the rest unexplained. V and J calls and clone size are given by that table; D and trimming were obtained from the DNA. The sample contains fewer than 150,000 clones, under 90% of them found a single time. The top ten constitute 1.5% to 2% of the sample.

The germline V gene encodes CDR1 KGHDR and CDR2 SFDVKD. Inclusive of the bounding cysteine and valine, the CDR3 is 16 residues long. Left in the record is the CDR3 DNA by itself, 48 bases read in frame from the first base. Cut back by 2 bases and 3 bases, the V and J ends lie 16 bases apart. The material sequenced was peripheral blood, taken 28 days after the second AZD1222 dose. The rearrangement combines TRBV24-1 with TRBJ2-7; there is no confident call for the D gene. This TCR derives from an adult who received the AZD1222 COVID-19 vaccine. The bases are TGTGCCACCAGTGATTCGCTGCCCCCAGGAATCTACGAGCAGTACGTC. The encoded protein is CATSDSLPPGIYEQYV.